This T cell receptor (beta chain) was obtained from a study of PD-L1 blockade in urothelial cancer. Trimming at V came to 6 bases and at J to 5 bases, leaving 3 bases not matched to a gene. This CDR3 comprises 14 residues. CDR1 and CDR2 from the germline V gene are MNHNY and SVGAGI (reference sequence). Assay used: immunoSEQ multiplex PCR; TCRdb lists only in-frame clones, some missing. The sample lists about 24,000 clones, roughly 87% occurring once. The sequencing used PBMCs, collected around atezolizumab (anti-PD-L1) treatment. This receptor was taken from a man between 45 and 60 years old with urothelial cancer. The chain carries TRBV6-6 and TRBJ1-5, with TRBD1 matching 11 bases. The CDR3 reads CASSWGQGDQPQHF. The CDR3 DNA is TGTGCCAGCAGCTGGGGACAGGGGGATCAGCCCCAGCATTTT.